This T cell receptor (beta chain) emerged from a study of T-cell memory formation after mild COVID-19. TCR alpha and TCR beta cDNA libraries carrying sample barcodes and UMIs were produced by 5'RACE using constant-segment primers. One entry per CDR3 protein, called by TCRdb with MiXCR from the 5' RACE reads. The data contain around 340,000 distinct CDR3 sequences, roughly 15% of them seen just once; the ten biggest clones take up 22%. Study-level points and caveats: Among CD4+ contracting clones, most were CM and EM, and CD8+ ones EMRA.

V shed 2 bases, J shed 10 bases, and the junction held 10 bases outside the gene matches. Germline V gene lookup returns CDR1 MDHEN and CDR2 SYDVKM. The length of the CDR3 is 15 residues. At least ten counts were recorded for this clonotype. Its antigen remains unknown. Sequenced material: PBMCs or a T cell subset sorted from them (not recorded which). This chain links TRBV28 with TRBJ2-1; 8 bases are shared with TRBD1. The clonotype originates from a man between 18 and 35 years old who had mild COVID-19 (a few samples of this study predate the infection). Cell type and time point are not known. The CDR3 nucleotides read TGTGCCAGCAGTTTAGGGGCAGGGGGCACGCGGGAGCAGTTCTTC. Translating gives CASSLGAGGTREQFF.